Presented here are 18 T cell receptor beta chains from one specimen sequenced in a study of T cells in women clearing cervical HPV infection. Clones were read by immunoSEQ multiplex PCR, and TCRdb kept only the in-frame ones, dropping some. The listing records tens of thousands of clones. What was sequenced was blood buffy coat. These TCRs come from a woman between 18 and 70 years old with a cervical HPV16 infection that either progressed to CIN3+ or cleared (not recorded which).

About this clone: The sequenced fragment ends 3 residues before the CDR3 boundary, so the rest is inferred from the germline J gene. The V call is TRBV12-3 or TRBV12-4, the J call TRBJ1-1; the D gene is possibly TRBD1 (6 bases). The CDR3 has 13 residues. The DNA read from the CDR3 is TGTGCCAGCAGCACCGGGACACAACTAGGT. Residues: CASSTGTQLG. The entire CDR3 protein reads CASSTGTQLGAFF.

About this clone: The sequenced fragment ends 3 residues before the CDR3 boundary, so the rest is inferred from the germline J gene. The V and J genes are TRBV5-1 and TRBJ2-3; weak D call: TRBD1 (6 bases). Trimming left V 4 bases short and J 1 base short, with 10 bases between. Germline V gene sequence: CDR1 SGHRS, CDR2 YFSETQ. The CDR3 totals 14 residues. CDR3: CASSGQGRTDTQYF. The sequenced CDR3 bases are TGCGCCAGCAGCGGCCAGGGGCGCACAGATACG.

A word on this clone: The CDR3 end falls 3 residues outside the read, so it is completed with the germline J gene. The V and J genes are TRBV2 and TRBJ2-7; TRBD2 agrees at 7 bases. Germline V gives CDR1 SNHLY, CDR2 FYNNEI. V shed 8 bases, J shed 2 bases, and the junction held 6 bases outside the gene matches. The CDR3 loop spans 13 amino acids. Incomplete CDR3 DNA: TGTGCCAGCTCCTGGGGGGGGGCCTACGAG. It translates to CASSWGGAYE. In full, the CDR3 reads CASSWGGAYEQYF. The entire variable domain, with the rest obtained from reference TRBV2 and TRBJ2-7, is as follows: EPEVTQTPSHQVTQMGQEVILRCVPISNHLYFYWYRQILGQKVEFLVSFYNNEISEKSEIFDDQFSVERPDGSNFTLKIRSTKLEDSAMYFCASSWGGAYEQYFGPGTRLTVT.

A word on this clone: Read coverage stops 3 residues before the CDR3 terminus; the germline J gene supplies the remainder. The chain couples TRBV3-1 (or the pseudogene TRBV3-2) to TRBJ2-3; 10 nucleotides align to TRBD2. Germline V gene sequence: CDR1 LGHDT, CDR2 YNNKEL (reference sequence). V gave up 1 base and J gave up 1 base; unmatched junction bases: 5. The CDR3 length is 17 residues. The part of the CDR3 DNA that was read is TGTGCCAGCAGCCAAGCGTCCAGCGGGGGGGGCACAGATACG. It specifies CASSQASSGGGTDT. The full-length CDR3 reads as CASSQASSGGGTDTQYF.

Comments on this clone: The CDR3 end lies 3 residues beyond the end of the read and is filled in from the germline J gene. V and J are TRBV5-4 and TRBJ1-3; D is uncertain. Between the trimmed V and J ends, which lost 3 bases and 2 bases, there was a span of 6 bases. Germline values: CDR1 SGHNT, CDR2 YYREEE (reference sequence). The CDR3 runs 13 residues. CDR3 DNA, as far as it was read: TGTGCCAGCAGCTCTCAGACTGGAAACACC. This translates into CASSSQTGNT. The CDR3 as a whole reads CASSSQTGNTIYF.

On this clone: Coverage ceases 3 residues before the CDR3 finishes, and the germline J gene fills in the end. This rearrangement joins TRBV20-1 to TRBJ2-4; 7 bases match TRBD1. J lost 7 bases, V lost 5 bases, and 8 bases had no gene match. Germline V gene sequence: CDR1 DFQATT, CDR2 SNEGSKA (reference sequence). This CDR3 is 13 amino acids long. This chain's CDR3 is CSAPGGTGNIQYF. The DNA read from the CDR3 is TGCAGTGCTCCAGGGGGTACAGGGAACATT.

Details on this clone: Read data end 3 residues before the CDR3 end; the end is taken from the germline J gene. The V and J genes are TRBV20-1 and TRBJ2-5; 11 positions match TRBD2. The CDR3 is made up of 13 amino acids. Germline V gene sequence: CDR1 DFQATT, CDR2 SNEGSKA (reference sequence). The V segment lost 4 bases and the J segment 3 bases; nucleotides outside the gene matches: 1. CDR3 DNA (partial): TGCAGTGCTATACTAGCGGGGGAAGAGACC. Its translation is CSAILAGEET. The full CDR3 reads CSAILAGEETQYF.

Of note for this clone: The CDR3 goes on 3 residues after the read ends, and that part is filled in from the germline J gene. This same CDR3 is encoded by further DNA sequences in the sample. The V gene is TRBV11-2, the J gene TRBJ2-2; 9 nucleotides align to TRBD2. Trimming at V came to 1 base and at J to 5 bases, leaving 2 bases not matched to a gene. This CDR3 has 15 residues. Looked up from germline, CDR1 is SGHAT and CDR2 is FQNNGV. Partial CDR3 DNA: TGTGCCAGCAGCTTAGTGCTAGCGGGGACCGGGGAG. This sequence encodes CASSLVLAGTGE. The complete CDR3 reads CASSLVLAGTGELFF.

Note on this clone: Read sequence stops 3 residues before the CDR3 end, and the germline J gene provides the missing end. The chain is built from TRBV2 and TRBJ1-1; no firm D call. Germline V gene sequence: CDR1 SNHLY, CDR2 FYNNEI. The V gene lost 4 bases and the J gene lost 4 bases, with 4 bases spanning the gap. The CDR3 extends over 11 amino acids. The CDR3 spells CASSVFTEAFF. The DNA read from the CDR3 is TGTGCCAGCAGTGTATTCACTGAA.

A note on this clone: The read gets to within 3 residues of the CDR3 end, and the germline J gene fills in the rest. The chain employs TRBV18 and TRBJ1-3; D is unresolved. CDR3 length: 17 amino acids. From germline, CDR1 is KGHSH and CDR2 LQKENI. V was pared by 0 bases and J by 0 bases, with 12 bases between. The covered CDR3 bases are TGTGCCAGCTCACCACCGAATATCAGGATCTCTGGAAACACC. This codes for CASSPPNIRISGNT. The whole CDR3 protein reads CASSPPNIRISGNTIYF. Drawing the rest from reference TRBV18 and TRBJ1-3, the complete variable domain is NAGVMQNPRHLVRRRGQEARLRCSPMKGHSHVYWYRQLPEEGLKFMVYLQKENIIDESGMPKERFSAEFPKEGPSILRIQQVVRGDSAAYFCASSPPNIRISGNTIYFGEGSWLTVV.

To note about this clone: Coverage ceases 3 residues before the CDR3 finishes, and the germline J gene fills in the end. This chain joins TRBV5-1 and TRBJ1-1; D might be TRBD1 (5 bases). This CDR3 spans 17 amino acids. Germline V CDR1 and CDR2: SGHRS, YFSETQ. The germline V and J ends were trimmed by 0 bases and 4 bases, with 19 bases remaining between them. The CDR3 region is CASSLVTGRDKGTEAFF. CDR3 bases read: TGCGCCAGCAGCTTGGTCACAGGCCGCGATAAGGGCACTGAA.

On this clone itself: With the read ending 3 residues before the CDR3 end, the germline J gene is used to fill in that end. V is TRBV19 and J is TRBJ2-1; 10 bases map to TRBD2. V lost 6 bases, J lost 4 bases, and 18 bases stayed unmatched. CDR3 length: 19 residues. Germline CDR1 LNHDA, CDR2 SQIVND (reference sequence). The CDR3 spells CASRGMASGGTSKYNEQFF. CDR3 DNA (partial): TGTGCCAGTAGGGGGATGGCTAGCGGGGGTACCTCGAAATACAATGAG.

As for this clone: The CDR3 end falls 3 residues outside the read, so it is completed with the germline J gene. This sequence joins TRBV28 and TRBJ1-2; D gene ambiguous. CDR1 MDHEN and CDR2 SYDVKM come from the germline V gene. The CDR3 loop spans 13 amino acids. CDR3 DNA (partial): TGTGCCAGCAGCCCTTTTCAAATCGGGGGC. It encodes CASSPFQIGG. The CDR3 reads in full as CASSPFQIGGYTF.

The CDR3 here is CATSRAQGRGNEKLFF. Partial CDR3 DNA: TGTGCCACCAGCAGAGCCCAGGGCCGTGGGAATGAAAAA. The rearrangement uses TRBV15 and TRBJ1-4; TRBD1 is a possible D gene (5 bases). The read comes to an end 3 residues before the CDR3 does, leaving the germline J gene to fill in the end. Germline V gene sequence: CDR1 LNHNV, CDR2 YYDKDF (reference sequence). The V end lost 1 base, the J end lost 5 bases, and 14 bases lay between the germline ends. The CDR3 covers 16 residues.

Partial CDR3 DNA: TGTGCCAGCAGCTCAATCCGGGGGGGTCCTGAA. This gives the protein CASSSIRGGPE. In full, the CDR3 is CASSSIRGGPEAFF. This sequence joins TRBV7-9 and TRBJ1-1, with a possible D match to TRBD1 (5 bases). The CDR3 end is not reached by the read, which stops 3 residues before it; the germline J gene fills it in. Trimming took 4 bases from V and 6 from J, leaving 15 bases between them. In germline, CDR1 is SEHNR, CDR2 FQNEAQ (reference sequence). This CDR3 is built from 14 residues.

About this clone itself: The CDR3 goes on 3 residues after the read ends, and that part is filled in from the germline J gene. The V and J genes are TRBV5-1 and TRBJ1-1; TRBD1 might be the D (5 bases). Trimming pared 4 bases from V and 5 bases from J, leaving 15 bases between. The CDR3 spans 14 residues. From germline, CDR1 is SGHRS and CDR2 YFSETQ. The CDR3 DNA, read in part, is TGCGCCAGCAGCCCGGTGGGCGGGGGAACTGAA. Residues: CASSPVGGGTE. The full CDR3 protein reads CASSPVGGGTEAFF.

A note on this clone: The CDR3 is cut off 3 residues early in the read; its end comes from the germline J gene. The V and J genes are TRBV6-1 and TRBJ2-1; a weak D match, TRBD2 (7 bases). V lost 1 base and J 4 bases, leaving 11 bases between the germline ends. The CDR3 is made up of 15 amino acids. CDR1 MNHNS and CDR2 SASEGT come from the germline V gene. CDR3 loop: CASSEEGGGYNEQFF. The part of the CDR3 DNA that was read is TGTGCCAGCAGTGAAGAAGGGGGGGGTTACAATGAG.

Points on this clone: The read ends 3 residues before the CDR3 terminus; that terminus is restored from the germline J gene. The genes are TRBV30 and TRBJ1-3; D may be TRBD1 (5 bases). Trimming took 3 bases from V and 8 from J, leaving 17 bases between them. CDR1 is GTSNPN and CDR2 is SVGIG in the germline V gene (reference sequence). This CDR3 contains 14 residues. The CDR3 bases that were read are TGTGCCTGGAGCCGGACGCGGGGGAGGGACACC. It translates to CAWSRTRGRDT. From start to end, the CDR3 is CAWSRTRGRDTIYF.